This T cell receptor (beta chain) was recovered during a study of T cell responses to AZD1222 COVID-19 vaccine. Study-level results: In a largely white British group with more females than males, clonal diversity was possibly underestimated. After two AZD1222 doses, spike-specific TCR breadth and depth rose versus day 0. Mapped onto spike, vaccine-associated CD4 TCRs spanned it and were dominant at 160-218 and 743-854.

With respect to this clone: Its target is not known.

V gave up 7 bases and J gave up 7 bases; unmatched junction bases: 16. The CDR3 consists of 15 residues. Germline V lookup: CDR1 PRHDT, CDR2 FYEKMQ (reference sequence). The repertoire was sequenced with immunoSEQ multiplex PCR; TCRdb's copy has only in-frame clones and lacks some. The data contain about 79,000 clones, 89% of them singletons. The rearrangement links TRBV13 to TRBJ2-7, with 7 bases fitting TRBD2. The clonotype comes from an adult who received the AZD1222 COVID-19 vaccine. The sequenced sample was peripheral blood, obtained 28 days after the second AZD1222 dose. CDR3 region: CASNFGGTPTAEQYF. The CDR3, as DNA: TGTGCCAGCAACTTCGGGGGGACTCCCACGGCGGAGCAGTACTTC.